A single sample gave rise to the 28 T cell receptor beta chains below, sequenced in a study of beta chain features in type 1 diabetes. These receptors' targets are unknown. Broader study findings: Significant though moderate, a shortening of TCRB CDR3s appeared in all four CD4+ subsets of Type 1 diabetes patients.

Of the isolated RNA, all was reverse transcribed, and so the sequenced material was expressed TCRB transcripts. Sequencing used immunoSEQ multiplex PCR; TCRdb keeps in-frame clones, though not all of them. Of 160,000 or so clones listed, roughly 9% are singletons. The sequencing input was central memory CD4+ T cells from blood. The receptors stem from a woman aged 25 to 39 with type 1 diabetes.

The J gene is TRBJ2-1, the V gene TRBV29-1, with 9 bases matching TRBD2. Germline lookup yields CDR1 SQVTM and CDR2 ANQGSEA. The CDR3 consists of 14 residues. The trim removed 7 bases at V and 9 bases at J, leaving 13 bases unmatched. The CDR3 nucleotides are TGCAGCGGTTCTCAGATAGCGGGAGAGTTTGAGCAGTTCTTC. Protein sequence: CSGSQIAGEFEQFF.

This clone showed up many times. The chain combines TRBV27 with TRBJ2-1; 9 bases are a match to TRBD2. This CDR3 contains 15 residues. Germline trimming cut 2 bases from V and 4 bases from J; bases unmatched to any gene: 3. CDR1 and CDR2 (germline): MNHEY, SMNVEV (reference sequence). CDR3 protein: CASSLTREGYNEQFF. The CDR3 DNA reads as TGTGCCAGCAGTTTAACGCGGGAGGGTTACAATGAGCAGTTCTTC.

Note on this clone: The same CDR3 can be traced to other DNA sequences in this sample. This chain connects TRBV18 to TRBJ2-7; 8 bases fit TRBD1. The CDR3 runs 15 residues. V gave up 2 bases and J gave up 1 base; unmatched junction bases: 4. Germline values: CDR1 KGHSH, CDR2 LQKENI. The CDR3 is CASSPGTGGSYEQYF. For the CDR3, the DNA is TGTGCCAGCTCACCAGGCACAGGGGGGTCCTACGAGCAGTACTTC.

A few counts support this clone. J is TRBJ1-1 and V is TRBV2; perhaps TRBD1 as D (5 bases). V was pared by 4 bases and J by 0 bases, with 15 bases between. The CDR3 runs to 16 residues. Germline CDR1 and CDR2: SNHLY and FYNNEI. CDR3 amino acids: CASSGQGYGMNTEAFF. Written as DNA, the CDR3 is TGTGCCAGCAGTGGGCAGGGCTATGGAATGAACACTGAAGCTTTCTTT.

The chain uses TRBV19 and TRBJ2-1; the D is unclear. CDR1 is LNHDA, CDR2 SQIVND, per germline (reference sequence). The CDR3 consists of 15 residues. Trimming removed 2 bases at V and 8 bases at J, with 16 bases between. The CDR3 protein is CASSINGVVGHEQFF. The CDR3 DNA is TGTGCCAGTAGTATAAACGGCGTTGTTGGGCATGAGCAGTTCTTC.

This clone has only a few counts. The chain has TRBV6-5 and TRBJ2-1, with a weak D call TRBD1 (6 bases). Per germline, CDR1 MNHEY and CDR2 SVGAGI. Trimming took off 5 bases at V and 7 bases at J, with 12 bases between the two ends. The length of the CDR3 is 13 residues. The CDR3 here is CASSKTGTNEQFF. The CDR3 DNA follows: TGTGCCAGCAGTAAGACAGGAACAAATGAGCAGTTCTTC.

The rearrangement uses TRBV2 and TRBJ1-1; weak D call: TRBD1 (5 bases). Trimming removed 5 bases from V and 3 bases from J, with 13 bases in between. Germline V CDR1 and CDR2: SNHLY, FYNNEI. The length of the CDR3 is 14 residues. The CDR3 loop reads CASSRTRTDTEAFF. In DNA form, the CDR3 reads TGTGCCAGCAGTCGGACAAGGACGGACACTGAAGCTTTCTTT.

The chain combines TRBV13 with TRBJ2-5; TRBD1 might be the D (6 bases). Germline assignment: CDR1 PRHDT and CDR2 FYEKMQ (reference sequence). CDR3 size: 14 residues. Trimming took 2 bases from V and 5 from J, leaving 12 bases between them. The CDR3 protein is CASSLTWQGETQYF. DNA for the CDR3: TGTGCCAGCAGCTTAACATGGCAGGGGGAGACCCAGTACTTC. The complete variable domain, with remaining parts taken from reference TRBV13 and TRBJ2-5, reads AAGVIQSPRHLIKEKRETATLKCYPIPRHDTVYWYQQGPGQDPQFLISFYEKMQSDKGSIPDRFSAQQFSDYHSELNMSSLELGDSALYFCASSLTWQGETQYFGPGTRLLVL.

This sequence joins TRBV28 and TRBJ1-1; a weak D match, TRBD1 (5 bases). The CDR3 has 12 residues. V was cut by 4 bases and J by 5 bases, with 8 bases left in between. Germline values: CDR1 MDHEN, CDR2 SYDVKM. In DNA, the CDR3 is TGTGCCAGCAGTTGGGGGGTTACTGAAGCTTTCTTT. It is translated as CASSWGVTEAFF.

This clone has a handful of counts. V and J are TRBV19 and TRBJ1-2, with D perhaps matching TRBD1 (5 bases). The CDR3 sequence is 13 residues long. Germline lookup yields CDR1 LNHDA and CDR2 SQIVND (reference sequence). V lost 5 bases to trimming and J lost 5 bases, with 12 bases between them. The chain's CDR3 is CASSLDISYGYTF. The DNA of the CDR3 is TGTGCCAGTAGTCTGGACATTTCGTATGGCTACACCTTC. Supplemented by reference TRBV19 and TRBJ1-2, the full variable domain reads DGGITQSPKYLFRKEGQNVTLSCEQNLNHDAMYWYRQDPGQGLRLIYYSQIVNDFQKGDIAEGYSVSREKKESFPLTVTSAQKNPTAFYLCASSLDISYGYTFGSGTRLTVV.

This rearrangement joins TRBV6-1 to TRBJ2-7; 10 bases agree with TRBD1. Losses at the gene ends were 5 bases for V and 5 bases for J; bases not matched to a gene: 9. The CDR3 is 15 residues long. The germline V gene has CDR1 MNHNS and CDR2 SASEGT. The CDR3 sequence: CASSFNTGTGDEQYF. DNA of the CDR3: TGTGCCAGCAGTTTTAATACCGGGACAGGGGACGAGCAGTACTTC.

This clone has a handful of counts. This chain links TRBV9 with TRBJ2-1; a weak D match, TRBD2 (6 bases). The CDR3 runs to 14 residues. Germline V CDR1 and CDR2: SGDLS, YYNGEE. Trimming removed 3 bases at V and 6 bases at J, with 13 bases between. Written as DNA, the CDR3 is TGTGCCAGCAGCGGAACCGGGACTTCCAATGAGCAGTTCTTC. Translating it yields CASSGTGTSNEQFF.

V is TRBV4-2 and J is TRBJ2-2, with TRBD1 identical over 9 bases. This CDR3 has 15 amino acids. Per the germline V gene, CDR1 is LGHNA and CDR2 is YNFKEQ. The ends lost 3 bases at V and 7 bases at J; junction bases unmatched: 6. This CDR3 is CASSQGQGDIGELFF. CDR3 DNA sequence: TGTGCCAGCAGCCAGGGACAGGGAGACATCGGGGAGCTGTTTTTT.

The CDR3 bases are TGCAGCGGTTCGACAGGGGGCAACACTGAAGCTTTCTTT. This encodes CSGSTGGNTEAFF. J is TRBJ1-1 and V is TRBV29-1; the match to TRBD1 covers 10 bases. The CDR3 has 13 amino acids. J was trimmed by 2 bases and V by 7 bases; bases with no gene match: 4. The germline V gene encodes CDR1 SQVTM and CDR2 ANQGSEA.

This chain connects TRBV29-1 to TRBJ2-7; 10 bases line up with TRBD2. CDR3 length: 15 residues. The ends lost 0 bases at V and 4 bases at J; junction bases unmatched: 6. Germline V CDR1 and CDR2: SQVTM, ANQGSEA. The CDR3 DNA is TGCAGCGTTGAAGACCTGGGGACTAGCGATTACGAGCAGTACTTC. Its protein product is CSVEDLGTSDYEQYF.

This clone was counted only a few times. This chain connects TRBV6-5 to TRBJ1-2; 7 bases line up with TRBD1. The V segment lost 0 bases and the J segment 6 bases; nucleotides outside the gene matches: 1. This CDR3 has 13 residues. Germline lookup yields CDR1 MNHEY and CDR2 SVGAGI. The CDR3 coding sequence is TGTGCCAGCAGTTACTCCGGGACAGATGGCTACACCTTC. Translating gives CASSYSGTDGYTF.

This clone was seen more than once but under ten times. This chain uses TRBV4-1 with TRBJ2-1; 9 bases agree with TRBD1. The germline gives CDR1 MGHRA, CDR2 YSYEKL. The CDR3 spans 17 residues. V was clipped by 7 bases and J by 7 bases; unmatched bases: 17. The CDR3 DNA sequence: TGCGCCAGCATGCCGGCCCCCACAGGGGGCGCCCGGAATGAGCAGTTCTTC. Amino acids: CASMPAPTGGARNEQFF.

This sequence joins TRBV4-2 and TRBJ2-7; 10 nucleotides line up with TRBD2. Germline V gene sequence: CDR1 LGHNA, CDR2 YNFKEQ. Losses at the gene ends were 0 bases for V and 4 bases for J; bases not matched to a gene: 6. The CDR3 is made up of 16 amino acids. CDR3 amino acids: CASSQELAGGSYEQYF. In DNA, the CDR3 is TGTGCCAGCAGCCAAGAGTTAGCGGGGGGAAGTTACGAGCAGTACTTC.

This clone was observed a handful of times. This chain connects TRBV7-3 to TRBJ2-1; 8 positions agree with TRBD1. The V gene's germline CDR1 is SGHTA and CDR2 FQGTGA. CDR3 length: 12 residues. Trimming at V came to 7 bases and at J to 13 bases, leaving 9 bases not matched to a gene. CDR3 sequence (DNA): TGTGCCAGCACCATTACAGGGGGTCCTCAGTTCTTC. Translating it yields CASTITGGPQFF.

The table lists this clone with a few counts. This chain connects TRBV11-2 to TRBJ2-5, with no clear D. Germline V lookup: CDR1 SGHAT, CDR2 FQNNGV. V lost 4 bases and J lost 2, with 8 bases in between. The CDR3 runs to 13 residues. The CDR3 loop is CASSYSFQETQYF. The CDR3 nucleotides are TGTGCCAGCAGCTACAGTTTTCAAGAGACCCAGTACTTC.

As for this clone: Other DNA sequences in the same sample also yield this CDR3. This chain joins TRBV29-1 and TRBJ2-7, with a tentative D call TRBD1 (5 bases). Germline V gene data show CDR1 as SQVTM and CDR2 as ANQGSEA. Trimming removed 7 bases from V and 1 base from J, with 8 bases in between. CDR3 length: 11 amino acids. DNA for the CDR3: TGCAGCGGCCGGACATCCTACGAGCAGTACTTC. It is translated as CSGRTSYEQYF.

This clone came up a few times. CDR3 residues: CASGIGLAGDTQYF. The DNA for the CDR3 is TGTGCCAGCGGAATCGGACTAGCGGGTGATACGCAGTATTTT. This chain connects TRBV6-6 to TRBJ2-3, with 11 bases fitting TRBD2. Germline V gene sequence: CDR1 MNHNY, CDR2 SVGAGI (reference sequence). J was trimmed by 6 bases and V by 8 bases; bases with no gene match: 7. The CDR3 sequence is 14 residues long.

This clone was counted only a few times. The chain carries TRBV28 and TRBJ2-7, with 7 bases fitting TRBD1. CDR3 length: 14 residues. CDR1 is MDHEN, CDR2 SYDVKM, per germline. J gave up 3 bases and V 5 bases, and 7 bases lay outside the gene matches. Written as DNA, the CDR3 is TGTGCCAGCAGTCGACAGGGCGCATACTACGAGCAGTACTTC. Translation: CASSRQGAYYEQYF.

V is TRBV10-3 and J is TRBJ2-5; possible D gene TRBD1, 5 bases. V was cut by 7 bases and J by 1 base, with 13 bases left in between. Germline V lookup: CDR1 ENHRY, CDR2 SYGVKD. The CDR3 extends over 14 amino acids. The CDR3 reads CAIKRGAVQETQYF. In DNA, the CDR3 is TGTGCCATCAAACGTGGGGCAGTCCAAGAGACCCAGTACTTC.

This clone has only a few counts. The chain employs TRBV4-1 and TRBJ2-5, with 11 positions matching TRBD2. Trimming cost V 4 bases and J 2 bases; bases outside gene matches: 3. Per the germline V gene, CDR1 is MGHRA and CDR2 is YSYEKL. The CDR3 runs 15 residues. CDR3 protein: CASSLGLAGQETQYF. The CDR3 DNA sequence: TGCGCCAGCAGCCTTGGACTAGCGGGTCAAGAGACCCAGTACTTC.

The table lists this clone with a few counts. V gene TRBV18 combines with J gene TRBJ2-3; 8 bases agree with TRBD2. Losses at the gene ends were 4 bases for V and 4 bases for J; bases not matched to a gene: 22. The germline V gene encodes CDR1 KGHSH and CDR2 LQKENI. The CDR3 totals 20 residues. Here the CDR3 DNA reads TGTGCCAGCTCACTCCGGCCCCTAGCGGGCACCACCCTAATGGCAGATACGCAGTATTTT. Translating it yields CASSLRPLAGTTLMADTQYF.

This clone was counted between two and nine times. The gene calls are TRBV7-9 and TRBJ2-6; unclear D gene. Trimming removed 3 bases at V and 0 bases at J, with 3 bases between. The CDR3 is made up of 14 amino acids. CDR1 is SEHNR and CDR2 is FQNEAQ in the germline V gene (reference sequence). CDR3 nucleotides: TGTGCCAGCAGCTTTCTCTCTGGGGCCAACGTCCTGACTTTC. Amino acid sequence: CASSFLSGANVLTF.

This clone was seen a few times. The chain has TRBV5-1 and TRBJ2-3; 9 positions agree with TRBD1. The CDR3 length is 15 residues. Germline CDR1 is SGHRS and CDR2 is YFSETQ. J gave up 4 bases and V 5 bases, and 8 bases lay outside the gene matches. CDR3 DNA sequence: TGCGCCAGCAGTCTCGGGGACAGGGACGCAGATACGCAGTATTTT. It translates to CASSLGDRDADTQYF.